One and the same sample provided the 14 T cell receptor beta chains below, sequenced in a study of cytomegalovirus exposure and HLA in healthy donors. Primers included in the PCR were 60 Vbeta and 13 Jbeta primers. Assay: immunoSEQ multiplex PCR; the TCRdb copy retains only in-frame clones and omits some. This table holds tens of thousands of clones. Sample: PBMCs. Receptors originate from a female donor in good health and CMV-seropositive.

The chain is built from TRBV18 and TRBJ1-1, with D tentatively TRBD1 (6 bases). CDR1 and CDR2 from the germline V gene are KGHSH and LQKENI. V lost 8 bases and J lost 0, with 19 bases in between. This CDR3 contains 16 residues. The DNA of the CDR3 is TGTGCCAGCGCACAACACCACAGGGAGATGAACACTGAAGCTTTCTTT. Translating it yields CASAQHHREMNTEAFF.

The CDR3 DNA is TGTGCCAGCAGTGAAGGTACGCGCCCAGGGAATGAGCAGTTCTTC. This encodes CASSEGTRPGNEQFF. The chain links TRBV6-1 to TRBJ2-1; a weak D match, TRBD1 (5 bases). This CDR3 has 15 residues. Trimming left V 1 base short and J 7 bases short, with 14 bases between. In germline, CDR1 is MNHNS, CDR2 SASEGT.

The chain has TRBV29-1 and TRBJ2-7; 10 positions agree with TRBD2. V dropped 5 bases and J dropped 6; count of bases not matched to a gene: 7. The CDR3 length is 13 residues. CDR1 and CDR2 (germline): SQVTM, ANQGSEA. The DNA of the CDR3 is TGCAGCGTTAGCGGGAGGGCCCCCTCCGAGCAGTACTTC. Translating gives CSVSGRAPSEQYF.

The chain uses TRBV5-4 and TRBJ2-5; possible D gene TRBD2, 6 bases. This CDR3 contains 14 residues. The germline CDR1 and CDR2 sequences are SGHNT and YYREEE (reference sequence). The germline V and J ends were trimmed by 7 bases and 3 bases, with 16 bases remaining between them. CDR3 protein: CASGLQIAEETQYF. The CDR3 DNA is TGTGCCAGCGGTCTTCAGATAGCGGAAGAGACCCAGTACTTC. Complete variable domain (other parts from reference TRBV5-4 and TRBJ2-5): ETGVTQSPTHLIKTRGQQVTLRCSSQSGHNTVSWYQQALGQGPQFIFQYYREEENGRGNFPPRFSGLQFPNYSSELNVNALELDDSALYLCASGLQIAEETQYFGPGTRLLVL.

This rearrangement joins TRBV25-1 to TRBJ2-1, with 11 positions matching TRBD2. The V segment lost 7 bases and the J segment 6 bases; nucleotides outside the gene matches: 5. Germline CDR1 and CDR2: MGHDK and SYGVNS. The CDR3 runs to 14 residues. This chain's CDR3 is CASTTGLAANEQFF. The CDR3 DNA reads TGTGCCAGCACTACGGGACTAGCGGCCAATGAGCAGTTCTTC.

The genes are TRBV28 and TRBJ2-7, with D possibly matching TRBD1 (5 bases). Germline-derived CDR1 and CDR2 are MDHEN and SYDVKM. This CDR3 is 12 amino acids long. Trimming cost V 7 bases and J 7 bases, with 14 bases left between them. CDR3 in DNA: TGTGCCAGCACCGCTTTAGGGGATGAGCAGTACTTC. Translation: CASTALGDEQYF.

This chain uses TRBV9 with TRBJ1-1; a weak D match, TRBD1 (5 bases). Germline V gene lookup returns CDR1 SGDLS and CDR2 YYNGEE. The CDR3 length is 16 residues. The V gene lost 4 bases and the J gene lost 1 base, with 17 bases spanning the gap. CDR3 DNA: TGTGCCAGCAGCCCCCGGGGAGGGGTTGGGAACACTGAAGCTTTCTTT. It codes for CASSPRGGVGNTEAFF. Full variable domain (missing parts from reference TRBV9 and TRBJ1-1): DSGVTQTPKHLITATGQRVTLRCSPRSGDLSVYWYQQSLDQGLQFLIQYYNGEERAKGNILERFSAQQFPDLHSELNLSSLELGDSALYFCASSPRGGVGNTEAFFGQGTRLTVV.

The chain joins TRBV5-4 to TRBJ1-1; D may be TRBD1 (5 bases). Germline CDR1 reads SGHNT; CDR2 reads YYREEE (reference sequence). The CDR3 has 13 amino acids. The germline V and J ends were trimmed by 2 bases and 2 bases, with 7 bases remaining between them. CDR3 amino acids: CASSFGGNTEAFF. Written as DNA, the CDR3 is TGTGCCAGCAGCTTCGGGGGAAACACTGAAGCTTTCTTT.

The V gene is TRBV28, the J gene TRBJ1-4, with 8 bases that match TRBD1. The germline V gene has CDR1 MDHEN and CDR2 SYDVKM. V was clipped by 5 bases and J by 7 bases; unmatched bases: 12. The CDR3 runs to 16 residues. CDR3: CASSPPRQGTSEKLFF. CDR3 nucleotides: TGTGCCAGCAGTCCCCCCCGACAGGGGACAAGTGAAAAACTGTTTTTT.

The rearrangement joins TRBV28 to TRBJ1-3; possibly TRBD1 for D (5 bases). The CDR3 loop spans 11 amino acids. The germline gives CDR1 MDHEN, CDR2 SYDVKM. V gave up 8 bases and J gave up 9 bases, with 11 bases separating them. This CDR3 is CASRLQGTIYF. Written as DNA, the CDR3 is TGTGCCAGCCGACTGCAGGGCACCATATATTTT.

V usage is TRBV4-1 and J usage is TRBJ2-5; D remains unclear. Germline values: CDR1 MGHRA, CDR2 YSYEKL. The V end was cut by 4 bases, the J end by 2 bases, with 8 bases between. The CDR3 consists of 13 residues. The CDR3 is CASSRLVQETQYF. The DNA for the CDR3 is TGCGCCAGCAGCCGATTAGTGCAAGAGACCCAGTACTTC.

The CDR3 DNA reads TGTGCCAGCAGCGTCGGCTCAAGGGCGGGAGGCTACACCTTC. It specifies CASSVGSRAGGYTF. V usage is TRBV9 and J usage is TRBJ1-2; no clear D gene. V lost 2 bases, J lost 8 bases, and 16 bases lay in between. The germline V gene has CDR1 SGDLS and CDR2 YYNGEE. The CDR3 is 14 amino acids.

CDR3 coding DNA: TGTGCCAGCAGCCGGACAGGAGTGAACACTGAAGCTTTCTTT. It encodes CASSRTGVNTEAFF. The rearrangement uses TRBV11-2 and TRBJ1-1, with TRBD1 matching over 7 bases. Germline V gives CDR1 SGHAT, CDR2 FQNNGV. CDR3 length: 14 amino acids. Trimming removed 5 bases from V and 0 bases from J; junction bases left unmatched: 3.

The chain employs TRBV27 and TRBJ1-1; 7 nucleotides match TRBD1. With 5 bases clipped from V and 4 bases from J, the junction kept 7 bases outside the gene matches. The CDR3 contains 14 residues. Germline V CDR1 and CDR2: MNHEY, SMNVEV (reference sequence). The CDR3 region has the DNA TGTGCCAGCAGTCCAAAATGGGACAGCACTGAAGCTTTCTTT. Translating gives CASSPKWDSTEAFF.